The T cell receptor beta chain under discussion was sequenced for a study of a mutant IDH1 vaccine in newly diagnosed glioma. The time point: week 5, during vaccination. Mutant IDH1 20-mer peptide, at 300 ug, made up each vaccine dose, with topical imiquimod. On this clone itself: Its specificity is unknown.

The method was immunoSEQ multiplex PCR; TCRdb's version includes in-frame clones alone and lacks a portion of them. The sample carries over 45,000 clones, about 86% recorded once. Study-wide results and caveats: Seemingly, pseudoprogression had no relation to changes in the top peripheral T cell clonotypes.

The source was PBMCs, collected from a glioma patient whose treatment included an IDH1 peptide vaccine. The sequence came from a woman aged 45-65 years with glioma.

The CDR3 reads CASSPSGWALGSDTQYF. The CDR3 DNA reads TGTGCCAGTAGTCCTAGCGGGTGGGCCCTAGGTTCGGATACGCAGTATTTT. V is TRBV19 and J is TRBJ2-3; 8 bases fit TRBD2. V shed 5 bases, J shed 6 bases, and the junction held 16 bases outside the gene matches. This CDR3 contains 17 residues. Germline V CDR1 and CDR2: LNHDA, SQIVND (reference sequence).